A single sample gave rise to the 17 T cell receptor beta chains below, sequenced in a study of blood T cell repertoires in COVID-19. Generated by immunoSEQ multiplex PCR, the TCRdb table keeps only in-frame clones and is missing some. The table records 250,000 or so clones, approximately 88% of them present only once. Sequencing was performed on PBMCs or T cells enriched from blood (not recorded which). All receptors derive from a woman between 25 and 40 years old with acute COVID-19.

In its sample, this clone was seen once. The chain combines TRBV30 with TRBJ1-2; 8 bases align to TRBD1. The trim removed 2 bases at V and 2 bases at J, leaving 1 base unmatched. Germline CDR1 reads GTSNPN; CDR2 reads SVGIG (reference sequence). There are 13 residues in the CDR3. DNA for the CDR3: TGTGCCTGGAGTAACAGGGGGAACTATGGCTACACCTTC. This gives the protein CAWSNRGNYGYTF.

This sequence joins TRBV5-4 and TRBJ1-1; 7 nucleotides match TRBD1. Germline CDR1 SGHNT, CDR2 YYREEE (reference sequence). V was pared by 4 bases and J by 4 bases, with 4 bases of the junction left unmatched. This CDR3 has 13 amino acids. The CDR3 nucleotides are TGTGCCAGCAGCCGACAGGGAATCACTGAAGCTTTCTTT. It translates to CASSRQGITEAFF.

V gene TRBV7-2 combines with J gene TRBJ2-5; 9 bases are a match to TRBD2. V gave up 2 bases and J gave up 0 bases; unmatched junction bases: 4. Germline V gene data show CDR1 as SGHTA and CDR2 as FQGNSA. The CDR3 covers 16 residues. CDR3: CASSLNSGGNQETQYF. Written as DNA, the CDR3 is TGTGCCAGCAGCTTAAACAGCGGGGGGAACCAAGAGACCCAGTACTTC.

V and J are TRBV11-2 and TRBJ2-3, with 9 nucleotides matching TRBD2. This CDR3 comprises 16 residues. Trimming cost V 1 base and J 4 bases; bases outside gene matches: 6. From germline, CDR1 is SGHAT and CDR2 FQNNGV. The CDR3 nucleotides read TGTGCCAGCAGCTTAGCGGCGGGGGGGCCAGCAGATACGCAGTATTTT. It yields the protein CASSLAAGGPADTQYF.

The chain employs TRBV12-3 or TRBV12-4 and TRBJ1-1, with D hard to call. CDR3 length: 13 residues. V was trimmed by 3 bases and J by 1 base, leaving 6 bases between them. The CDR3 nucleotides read TGTGCCAGCAGTTTCCGGGAGAACACTGAAGCTTTCTTT. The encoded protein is CASSFRENTEAFF.

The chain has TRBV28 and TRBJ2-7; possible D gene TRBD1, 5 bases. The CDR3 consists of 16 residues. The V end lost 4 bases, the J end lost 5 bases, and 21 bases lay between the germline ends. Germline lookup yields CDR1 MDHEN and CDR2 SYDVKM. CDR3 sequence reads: CASSSRQLRVRNEQYF. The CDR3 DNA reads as TGTGCCAGCAGTTCACGACAGCTACGGGTGAGGAACGAGCAGTACTTC. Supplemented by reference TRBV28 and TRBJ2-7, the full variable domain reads DVKVTQSSRYLVKRTGEKVFLECVQDMDHENMFWYRQDPGLGLRLIYFSYDVKMKEKGDIPEGYSVSREKKERFSLILESASTNQTSMYLCASSSRQLRVRNEQYFGPGTRLTVT.

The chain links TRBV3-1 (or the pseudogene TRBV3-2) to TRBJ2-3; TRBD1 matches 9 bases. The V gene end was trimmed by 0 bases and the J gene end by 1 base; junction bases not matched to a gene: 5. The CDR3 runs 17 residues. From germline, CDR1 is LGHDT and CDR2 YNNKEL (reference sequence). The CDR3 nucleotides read TGTGCCAGCAGCCAAGAACAGGGGGCAATGGGCACAGATACGCAGTATTTT. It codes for CASSQEQGAMGTDTQYF.

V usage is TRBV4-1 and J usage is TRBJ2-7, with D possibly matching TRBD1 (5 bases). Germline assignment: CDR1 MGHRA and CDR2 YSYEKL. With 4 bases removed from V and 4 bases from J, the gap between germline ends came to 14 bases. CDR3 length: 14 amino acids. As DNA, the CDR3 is TGCGCCAGCAGCCCCGTGGACACCTATTACGAGCAGTACTTC. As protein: CASSPVDTYYEQYF.

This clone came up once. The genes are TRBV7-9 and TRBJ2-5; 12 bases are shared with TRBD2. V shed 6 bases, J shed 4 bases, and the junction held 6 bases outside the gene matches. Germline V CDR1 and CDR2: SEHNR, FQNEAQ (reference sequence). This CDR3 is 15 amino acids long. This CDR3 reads CASRASGGASETQYF. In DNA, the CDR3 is TGTGCCAGCAGGGCTAGCGGGGGGGCGTCAGAGACCCAGTACTTC.

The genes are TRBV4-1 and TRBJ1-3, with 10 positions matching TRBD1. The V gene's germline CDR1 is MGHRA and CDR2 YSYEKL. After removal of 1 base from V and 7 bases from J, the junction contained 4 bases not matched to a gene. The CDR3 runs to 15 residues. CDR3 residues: CASSQGQGASNTIYF. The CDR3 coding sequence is TGCGCCAGCAGCCAAGGACAGGGGGCTTCTAACACCATATATTTT.

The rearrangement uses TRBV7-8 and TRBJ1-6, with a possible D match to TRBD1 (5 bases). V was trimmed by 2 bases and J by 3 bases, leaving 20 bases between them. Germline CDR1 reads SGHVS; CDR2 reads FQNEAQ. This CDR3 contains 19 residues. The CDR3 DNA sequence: TGTGCCAGCAGCTTACTTGGCCAGGGAAGGGTCCACTATAATTCACCCCTCCACTTT. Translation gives CASSLLGQGRVHYNSPLHF.

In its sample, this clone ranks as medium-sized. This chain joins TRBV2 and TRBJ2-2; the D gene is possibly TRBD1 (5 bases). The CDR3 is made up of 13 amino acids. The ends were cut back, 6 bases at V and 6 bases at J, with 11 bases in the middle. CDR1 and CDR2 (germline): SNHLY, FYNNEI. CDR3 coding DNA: TGTGCCAGCAGACTGGACAACCCCGGGGAGCTGTTTTTT. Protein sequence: CASRLDNPGELFF.

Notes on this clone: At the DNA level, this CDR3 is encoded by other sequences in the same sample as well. The CDR3 sequence is CASSLGREYEQYF. The CDR3 DNA reads as TGTGCCAGCAGCTTAGGAAGGGAGTACGAGCAGTACTTC. The chain is built from TRBV7-9 and TRBJ2-7; a possible D gene is TRBD2 (5 bases). The length of the CDR3 is 13 residues. V was shortened by 1 base and J by 4 bases, with 8 bases between the two germline ends. Germline V gene sequence: CDR1 SEHNR, CDR2 FQNEAQ (reference sequence). The variable domain in full, with the rest retrieved from reference TRBV7-9 and TRBJ2-7, is DTGVSQNPRHKITKRGQNVTFRCDPISEHNRLYWYRQTLGQGPEFLTYFQNEAQLEKSRLLSDRFSAERPKGSFSTLEIQRTEQGDSAMYLCASSLGREYEQYFGPGTRLTVT.

CDR3 loop: CASSLDQRGSFSPLHF. CDR3 sequence (DNA): TGTGCCAGCAGCTTAGATCAGCGAGGAAGTTTTTCACCCCTCCACTTT. This chain joins TRBV7-2 and TRBJ1-6; D is undetermined. CDR3 length: 16 amino acids. Germline loops: CDR1 SGHTA, CDR2 FQGNSA. Trimming pared 1 base from V and 9 bases from J, leaving 16 bases between.

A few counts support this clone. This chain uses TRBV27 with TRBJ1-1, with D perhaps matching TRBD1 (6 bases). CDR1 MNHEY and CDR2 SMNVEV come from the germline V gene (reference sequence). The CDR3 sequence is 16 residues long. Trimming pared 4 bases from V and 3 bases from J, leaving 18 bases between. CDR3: CASSSFPGQGYTEAFF. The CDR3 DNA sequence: TGTGCCAGCAGTTCCTTTCCGGGACAAGGATACACTGAAGCTTTCTTT.

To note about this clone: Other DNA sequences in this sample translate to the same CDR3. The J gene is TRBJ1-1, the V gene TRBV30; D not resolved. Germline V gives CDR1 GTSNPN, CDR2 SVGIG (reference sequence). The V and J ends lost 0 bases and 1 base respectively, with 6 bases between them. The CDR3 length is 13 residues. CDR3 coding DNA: TGTGCCTGGAGTGTAGGAGGGAACACTGAAGCTTTCTTT. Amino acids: CAWSVGGNTEAFF.

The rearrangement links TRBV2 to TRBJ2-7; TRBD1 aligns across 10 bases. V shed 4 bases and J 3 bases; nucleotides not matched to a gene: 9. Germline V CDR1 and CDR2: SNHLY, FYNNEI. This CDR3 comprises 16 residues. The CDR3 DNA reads TGTGCCAGCAGTGGAATGACGACAGGGGGCGGCTACGAGCAGTACTTC. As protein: CASSGMTTGGGYEQYF.